A selection of T cell receptor beta chains follows, all from one sample in a study of T cells expressing NK-cell markers. No DNA is given; TCRdb re-called the 5' RACE reads and lists each CDR3 protein once. The sample totals roughly 180,000 distinct CDR3 sequences. Sequenced: blood T cells: a sorted CD56 or NKG2C T cell subset, CD4+ or CD8+ T cells, or bulk PBMC T cells (not recorded which). The receptors come from a man aged 18-69 years in good health. CDR3s include the opening cysteine and the closing phenylalanine or tryptophan.

J gene | V gene | CDR3 protein
TRBJ2-3 | TRBV3-1 | CASSQVDAGGPTDTQYF
TRBJ2-5 | TRBV7-2 | CASSEPGPSLLETQYF
TRBJ1-6 | TRBV3-1 | CASSPRNRDRASPLHF
TRBJ1-5 | TRBV12-1 | CASSFTDRGPRGPQHF
TRBJ1-5 | TRBV27 | CASSPLGGIQPQHF
TRBJ2-1 | TRBV20-1 | CSARFRGGPVQFF
TRBJ2-3 | TRBV20-1 | CSAPPGGGGSTDTQYF
TRBJ2-3 | TRBV12-3/TRBV12-4 | CASSSDHTTDTQYF
TRBJ2-2 | TRBV11-2 | CASKPGGALGELFF
TRBJ2-7 | TRBV5-4 | CASSSISEGYEQYF
TRBJ2-1 | TRBV5-8 | CASSLEGFGGNEQFF
TRBJ2-1 | TRBV11-2 | CASSLGSSVGEQFF
TRBJ1-5 | TRBV6-5 | CASSLTETGISNQPQHF
TRBJ1-1 | TRBV11-1 | CASSLTGPNTEAFF
TRBJ2-4 | TRBV7-8 | CASSVTGTGLKNIQYF